The clone carrying this T cell receptor (beta chain) was seen once. The data were taken from a study of blood T cell repertoires in COVID-19. The V end lost 6 bases, the J end lost 1 base, and 10 bases lay between the germline ends. Per germline, CDR1 KGHDR and CDR2 SFDVKD. The CDR3 has 14 amino acids. Data came from immunoSEQ multiplex PCR; TCRdb stores just in-frame clones and leaves some out. Of around 300,000 clones in the sample, under 90% are singletons; the top ten hold approximately 2%. The specimen was PBMCs or T cells enriched from blood (not recorded which). This TCR came from an older woman who had recovered from COVID-19. The chain has TRBV24-1 and TRBJ2-3; a weak D match, TRBD2 (5 bases). The CDR3 is CATSRGPGTDTQYF. CDR3 nucleotides: TGTGCCACCAGTCGGGGTCCAGGCACAGATACGCAGTATTTT.